What follows are 23 T cell receptor beta chains derived from one specimen sequenced in a study of blood T cell repertoires in COVID-19. Data came from immunoSEQ multiplex PCR; TCRdb stores just in-frame clones and leaves some out. Of 78,000 or so clones listed, roughly 87% are singletons. Sample: peripheral blood. The receptors come from a woman between 50 and 59 years old with acute or convalescent COVID-19.

This clone showed up just once. The chain joins TRBV10-3 to TRBJ2-1, with a tentative D call TRBD2 (7 bases). Germline values: CDR1 ENHRY, CDR2 SYGVKD. The V end was cut by 0 bases, the J end by 0 bases, with 33 bases between. This CDR3 is 24 amino acids long. In DNA, the CDR3 is TGTGCCATCAGTGAGTCGATCGGACAGATGGGGAAAACGCGGGAGCGCCTCTCCTACAATGAGCAGTTCTTC. Residues: CAISESIGQMGKTRERLSYNEQFF.

Judged by abundance, this clone is medium-sized. The chain uses TRBV28 and TRBJ1-2, with D unclear. The CDR3 covers 10 residues. CDR1 is MDHEN and CDR2 is SYDVKM in the germline V gene. Trimming removed 3 bases at V and 8 bases at J, with 4 bases between. The CDR3 spells CASSFRGYTF. DNA of the CDR3: TGTGCCAGCAGTTTTAGAGGCTACACCTTC.

V is TRBV12-3 or TRBV12-4 and J is TRBJ1-6, with 8 bases that match TRBD1. The CDR3 contains 13 residues. V shed 5 bases and J 6 bases; nucleotides not matched to a gene: 0. The CDR3 DNA reads TGTGCCAGCAGTGACAGGGGTAATTCACCCCTCCACTTT. It specifies CASSDRGNSPLHF.

There are a few counts of this clone. V and J are TRBV10-2 and TRBJ1-5; 10 positions agree with TRBD1. J was trimmed by 7 bases and V by 4 bases; bases with no gene match: 4. From germline, CDR1 is WSHSY and CDR2 SAAADI. This CDR3 is built from 14 residues. CDR3 DNA: TGCGCCAGCAGTGGGGACAGGGGTTGGCAGCCCCAGCATTTT. It translates to CASSGDRGWQPQHF.

Comments on this clone: Germline is not matched at one junction end, which may reflect a read error. This chain uses TRBV7-7 with TRBJ1-6; the match to TRBD1 covers 8 bases. Germline CDR1 SSHAT, CDR2 FNYEAQ (reference sequence). This CDR3 region has 13 residues. CDR3 sequence: CASSRDRSSPLHF. CDR3 nucleotides: TGTGCTAGCAGCCGGGACAGGAGTTCACCCCTCCACTTT.

The chain combines TRBV6-2 or TRBV6-3 with TRBJ2-1, with D unresolved. Germline V gene lookup returns CDR1 MNHEY and CDR2 SVGEGT. The CDR3 spans 13 residues. Trimming removed 2 bases from V and 9 bases from J, with 11 bases in between. The CDR3 loop reads CASSYERLREQFF. CDR3 in DNA: TGTGCCAGCAGTTACGAGCGTCTCCGTGAGCAGTTCTTC.

The chain combines TRBV30 with TRBJ2-1; TRBD2 aligns across 8 bases. Germline V gives CDR1 GTSNPN, CDR2 SVGIG (reference sequence). J gave up 11 bases and V 3 bases, and 12 bases lay outside the gene matches. The CDR3 consists of 14 residues. The CDR3 sequence: CAWRKDTLAEKQFF. Here the CDR3 DNA reads TGTGCCTGGAGAAAGGATACACTAGCGGAAAAGCAGTTCTTC.

The chain carries TRBV29-1 and TRBJ2-1, with TRBD1 identical over 8 bases. Germline loops: CDR1 SQVTM, CDR2 ANQGSEA. The CDR3 has 13 residues. J gave up 7 bases and V 6 bases, and 8 bases lay outside the gene matches. The CDR3 is CSVLQGAPNEQFF. CDR3 nucleotide sequence: TGCAGCGTCCTGCAGGGGGCGCCGAATGAGCAGTTCTTC.

In DNA, the CDR3 is TGTGCCAGCAGTGAATGGGGCGGGGCGAACACCGGGGAGCTGTTTTTT. As protein: CASSEWGGANTGELFF. The chain is built from TRBV25-1 and TRBJ2-2; tentative D call: TRBD2 (6 bases). With 1 base removed from V and 0 bases from J, the gap between germline ends came to 9 bases. The CDR3 contains 16 residues. CDR1 and CDR2 from the germline V gene are MGHDK and SYGVNS.

The chain employs TRBV27 and TRBJ2-1; 9 bases are a match to TRBD2. CDR3 length equals 13 residues. The V gene's germline CDR1 is MNHEY and CDR2 SMNVEV (reference sequence). The V segment lost 3 bases and the J segment 12 bases; nucleotides outside the gene matches: 6. In DNA, the CDR3 is TGTGCCAGCAGTTTTCCTAGCGGGACTCGGCAGTTCTTC. Its translation: CASSFPSGTRQFF.

This sequence joins TRBV30 and TRBJ1-6; 10 nucleotides line up with TRBD1. The CDR3 totals 13 residues. Germline V gene lookup returns CDR1 GTSNPN and CDR2 SVGIG (reference sequence). Trimming cost V 5 bases and J 9 bases; bases outside gene matches: 4. The CDR3 loop reads CAWEGDRGSPLHF. For the CDR3, the DNA is TGTGCCTGGGAGGGGGACAGGGGTTCACCCCTCCACTTT.

This sequence joins TRBV10-1 and TRBJ1-1; maybe TRBD1 (6 bases). V was shortened by 5 bases and J by 5 bases, with 15 bases between the two germline ends. The germline V gene has CDR1 WNHNN and CDR2 SYGVQD (reference sequence). The CDR3 runs 14 residues. CDR3 sequence (DNA): TGCGCCAGCAGTTCCCAGGGGACGACAACTGAAGCTTTCTTT. Translated, it gives CASSSQGTTTEAFF.

The chain is built from TRBV5-6 and TRBJ1-2; maybe TRBD1 (5 bases). Germline V lookup: CDR1 SGHDT, CDR2 YYEEEE. Trimming left V 2 bases short and J 10 bases short, with 12 bases between. The CDR3 spans 12 residues. The CDR3 nucleotides are TGTGCCAGCAGCTTCACCGACAGTCTCTACACCTTC. Encoded protein: CASSFTDSLYTF. The complete variable domain, with remaining parts taken from reference TRBV5-6 and TRBJ1-2, reads DAGVTQSPTHLIKTRGQQVTLRCSPKSGHDTVSWYQQALGQGPQFIFQYYEEEERQRGNFPDRFSGHQFPNYSSELNVNALLLGDSALYLCASSFTDSLYTFGSGTRLTVV.

This chain links TRBV6-5 with TRBJ1-6, with unresolved D. The CDR3 contains 14 residues. The ends were cut back, 11 bases at V and 2 bases at J, with 13 bases in the middle. Germline-derived CDR1 and CDR2 are MNHEY and SVGAGI. The CDR3 sequence is CAAATGPYNSPLHF. DNA for the CDR3: TGTGCCGCCGCGACGGGTCCCTATAATTCACCCCTCCACTTT.

The chain is built from TRBV11-2 and TRBJ1-5; D unclear. Trimming cost V 5 bases and J 6 bases, with 14 bases left between them. This CDR3 has 14 residues. The germline gives CDR1 SGHAT, CDR2 FQNNGV. DNA of the CDR3: TGTGCCAGCAGCACTGGGGTGAGGGTTCAGCCCCAGCATTTT. This codes for CASSTGVRVQPQHF.

The rearrangement uses TRBV2 and TRBJ1-2; D is ambiguous. With 4 bases removed from V and 4 bases from J, the gap between germline ends came to 13 bases. In germline, CDR1 is SNHLY, CDR2 FYNNEI. This CDR3 has 14 residues. Here the CDR3 DNA reads TGTGCCAGCAGTGGACTCCCTCCTGGCTATGGCTACACCTTC. It specifies CASSGLPPGYGYTF.

The rearrangement links TRBV18 to TRBJ2-7, with TRBD1 as a possible D gene (5 bases). Germline assignment: CDR1 KGHSH and CDR2 LQKENI. The CDR3 is made up of 15 amino acids. Trimming took 5 bases from V and 0 from J, leaving 14 bases between them. The CDR3 is CASSEYGASSYEQYF. The CDR3 DNA follows: TGTGCCAGCTCAGAGTATGGGGCCAGCTCCTACGAGCAGTACTTC.

V gene TRBV6-4 combines with J gene TRBJ1-5; no firm D call. CDR1 MRHNA and CDR2 SNTAGT come from the germline V gene. V shed 6 bases and J shed 3 bases, with 9 bases lying between them. CDR3 length: 13 residues. CDR3 residues: CASSTESNQPQHF. The DNA of the CDR3 is TGTGCCAGCAGCACAGAGTCCAATCAGCCCCAGCATTTT.

This chain links TRBV5-4 with TRBJ1-1; no clear D. The CDR3 has 14 amino acids. From germline, CDR1 is SGHNT and CDR2 YYREEE (reference sequence). V lost 0 bases and J lost 0, with 6 bases in between. CDR3 sequence reads: CASSLVHLNTEAFF. CDR3 sequence (DNA): TGTGCCAGCAGCTTGGTTCACTTGAACACTGAAGCTTTCTTT.

This clone was recorded only once. The chain employs TRBV5-1 and TRBJ1-3; D remains ambiguous. Germline loops: CDR1 SGHRS, CDR2 YFSETQ. Trimming stripped 6 bases from V and 7 bases from J, with 17 bases between. This CDR3 is 14 amino acids long. CDR3 sequence reads: CASKLAPPGNTIYF. CDR3 coding DNA: TGCGCCAGCAAGTTGGCCCCTCCGGGGAACACCATATATTTT.

The V call is TRBV11-2, the J call TRBJ2-7, with TRBD1 matching 7 bases. The CDR3 consists of 13 residues. Germline trimming cut 3 bases from V and 6 bases from J; bases unmatched to any gene: 5. Germline loops: CDR1 SGHAT, CDR2 FQNNGV. The chain's CDR3 is CASSLGQPGEQYF. The CDR3 region has the DNA TGTGCCAGCAGCTTGGGACAGCCAGGCGAGCAGTACTTC.

V gene TRBV5-4 combines with J gene TRBJ2-7; a weak D match, TRBD2 (5 bases). The V end lost 3 bases, the J end lost 2 bases, and 15 bases lay between the germline ends. CDR3 length: 15 residues. Germline lookup yields CDR1 SGHNT and CDR2 YYREEE (reference sequence). The CDR3: CASSWGKGSAYEQYF. The CDR3 coding sequence is TGTGCCAGCAGCTGGGGTAAAGGGAGTGCCTACGAGCAGTACTTC.

V and J are TRBV5-1 and TRBJ1-4; 9 bases are shared with TRBD1. The CDR3 is made up of 19 amino acids. V dropped 4 bases and J dropped 5; count of bases not matched to a gene: 18. The germline CDR1 and CDR2 sequences are SGHRS and YFSETQ. The CDR3 region is CASSMLIPGQGRRNEKLFF. DNA of the CDR3: TGCGCCAGCAGCATGCTAATACCGGGACAGGGACGTCGGAATGAAAAACTGTTTTTT.